This passage covers 30 T cell receptor beta chains from one sample sequenced in a study of blood T cell repertoires in COVID-19. The method was immunoSEQ multiplex PCR; TCRdb's version includes in-frame clones alone and lacks a portion of them. The sample contains 300,000 to 350,000 clones, 88% of which appear only once. The sequenced material came from PBMCs or T cells enriched from blood (not recorded which). The receptors here all came from a man younger than 45 who had recovered from COVID-19.

The genes are TRBV2 and TRBJ1-1; D perhaps matches TRBD1 (6 bases). Germline V gene data show CDR1 as SNHLY and CDR2 as FYNNEI. This CDR3 is 17 amino acids long. V was cut by 4 bases and J by 0 bases, with 18 bases left in between. The CDR3 coding sequence is TGTGCCAGCAGTGGTCAAACAGGGTACCGCATGAACACTGAAGCTTTCTTT. This translates into CASSGQTGYRMNTEAFF.

V is TRBV27 and J is TRBJ2-5; the match to TRBD2 covers 9 bases. With V trimmed by 2 bases and J by 5 bases, 6 bases remained unmatched. The CDR3 runs 15 residues. CDR1 and CDR2 (germline): MNHEY, SMNVEV (reference sequence). The CDR3 reads CASSLKGLAGETQYF. CDR3 nucleotides: TGTGCCAGCAGTTTAAAGGGACTAGCCGGTGAGACCCAGTACTTC.

The V call is TRBV7-2, the J call TRBJ1-2; unclear D gene. The CDR3 has 14 residues. Looked up from germline, CDR1 is SGHTA and CDR2 is FQGNSA. The V gene lost 4 bases and the J gene lost 4 bases, with 13 bases spanning the gap. CDR3 coding DNA: TGTGCCAGCAGCTCTTCCGGGAACACCTATGGCTACACCTTC. Its protein is CASSSSGNTYGYTF.

The rearrangement joins TRBV10-3 to TRBJ1-2; D gene unclear. V lost 5 bases and J 2 bases, leaving 9 bases between the germline ends. CDR1 is ENHRY and CDR2 is SYGVKD in the germline V gene. The CDR3 runs to 13 residues. Here the CDR3 reads CAISPDKNYGYTF. The DNA of the CDR3 is TGTGCCATCAGTCCAGACAAGAACTATGGCTACACCTTC.

In this sample, this clone turned up many times. The rearrangement links TRBV18 to TRBJ1-6; 7 nucleotides match TRBD1. This CDR3 region has 19 residues. Germline loops: CDR1 KGHSH, CDR2 LQKENI. Germline trimming cut 0 bases from V and 0 bases from J; bases unmatched to any gene: 8. CDR3 coding DNA: TGTGCCAGCTCACCACCACAGGGGCGGAGTGGCTCCTATAATTCACCCCTCCACTTT. Its protein is CASSPPQGRSGSYNSPLHF.

Remarks on this clone: At one of its ends the junction is not consistent with the germline gene, which may arise from a read error. This chain uses TRBV6-6 with TRBJ1-5; TRBD1 aligns across 7 bases. Germline-derived CDR1 and CDR2 are MNHNY and SVGAGI (reference sequence). The length of the CDR3 is 16 residues. CDR3 residues: CASSDSGTVFFQPQHF. DNA of the CDR3: TGTGCCAGCAGTGACTCCGGGACAGTGTTCTTTCAGCCCCAGCATTTT.

The chain employs TRBV28 and TRBJ1-6; weak D call: TRBD1 (5 bases). The CDR3 covers 15 residues. Trimming took 4 bases from V and 7 from J, leaving 14 bases between them. CDR1 and CDR2 from the germline V gene are MDHEN and SYDVKM. The CDR3 reads CASSSTGLRNSPLHF. CDR3 DNA sequence: TGTGCCAGCAGTTCTACGGGACTAAGAAATTCACCCCTCCACTTT. The complete variable domain, with remaining parts taken from reference TRBV28 and TRBJ1-6, reads DVKVTQSSRYLVKRTGEKVFLECVQDMDHENMFWYRQDPGLGLRLIYFSYDVKMKEKGDIPEGYSVSREKKERFSLILESASTNQTSMYLCASSSTGLRNSPLHFGNGTRLTVT.

The chain combines TRBV28 with TRBJ1-1, with TRBD1 matching 7 bases. The CDR3 has 15 amino acids. Trimming cost V 5 bases and J 0 bases; bases outside gene matches: 6. CDR1 and CDR2 from the germline V gene are MDHEN and SYDVKM. The CDR3, as DNA: TGTGCCAGCAGTGGGCCAGGGACAGTGAACACTGAAGCTTTCTTT. The encoded protein is CASSGPGTVNTEAFF.

The V and J genes are TRBV20-1 and TRBJ2-1, with D perhaps TRBD2 (5 bases). Germline assignment: CDR1 DFQATT and CDR2 SNEGSKA (reference sequence). The CDR3 is made up of 15 amino acids. V lost 3 bases, J lost 0 bases, and 12 bases lay in between. The CDR3 sequence is CSASGGGRSYNEQFF. The CDR3 nucleotides are TGCAGTGCTAGTGGAGGCGGCCGCTCCTACAATGAGCAGTTCTTC.

Regarding this clone: The identical CDR3 is also encoded by other nucleotide sequences in the sample. The chain links TRBV6-5 to TRBJ2-6; weak D call: TRBD2 (5 bases). The CDR3 is made up of 16 amino acids. V shed 0 bases and J shed 2 bases, with 8 bases lying between them. Germline CDR1 reads MNHEY; CDR2 reads SVGAGI. CDR3 DNA: TGTGCCAGCAGTTACTCAATCGGGGCTGGGGCCAACGTCCTGACTTTC. Encoded protein: CASSYSIGAGANVLTF.

This sequence joins TRBV27 and TRBJ1-6, with D possibly being TRBD1 (6 bases). Germline-derived CDR1 and CDR2 are MNHEY and SMNVEV (reference sequence). V lost 7 bases and J lost 7, with 14 bases in between. CDR3 length equals 14 residues. CDR3 residues: CASTPGQLNSPLHF. For the CDR3, the DNA is TGTGCCAGCACACCGGGACAACTAAATTCACCCCTCCACTTT.

The chain has TRBV18 and TRBJ1-6, with 7 bases aligning to TRBD1. Germline V lookup: CDR1 KGHSH, CDR2 LQKENI. This CDR3 spans 17 amino acids. With V trimmed by 5 bases and J by 10 bases, 17 bases remained unmatched. CDR3 nucleotides: TGTGCCAGCTCAACCTATACGAAGGGGGCCAGCCTCTCACCCCTCCACTTT. Its translation is CASSTYTKGASLSPLHF.

The V call is TRBV30, the J call TRBJ2-2; D is unresolved. The germline V gene has CDR1 GTSNPN and CDR2 SVGIG (reference sequence). V lost 6 bases and J 1 base, leaving 12 bases between the germline ends. The CDR3 has 14 amino acids. CDR3 amino acids: CACFWAQNTGELFF. The CDR3 nucleotides read TGTGCCTGCTTCTGGGCACAGAACACCGGGGAGCTGTTTTTT.

This clone has only a few counts. This chain links TRBV30 with TRBJ2-7, with D tentatively TRBD2 (5 bases). The germline V and J ends were trimmed by 0 bases and 4 bases, with 13 bases remaining between them. The germline gives CDR1 GTSNPN, CDR2 SVGIG (reference sequence). CDR3 size: 14 residues. CDR3 nucleotides: TGTGCCTGGAGTGTAGGGCTAGCCCCGTACGAGCAGTACTTC. The encoded protein is CAWSVGLAPYEQYF.

With regard to this clone: The sample has other DNA sequences that encode this CDR3 too. The V call is TRBV19, the J call TRBJ1-2; 8 nucleotides line up with TRBD1. Looked up from germline, CDR1 is LNHDA and CDR2 is SQIVND (reference sequence). This CDR3 is 13 amino acids long. V trimming: 7 bases; J trimming: 4 bases; junction bases outside the gene matches: 5. The CDR3 here is CASTPGQAYGYTF. CDR3 sequence (DNA): TGTGCCAGTACGCCGGGACAGGCCTATGGCTACACCTTC.

This clone showed up just once. This chain uses TRBV19 with TRBJ2-3; TRBD1 matches 8 bases. The ends lost 6 bases at V and 3 bases at J; junction bases unmatched: 5. This CDR3 is built from 14 residues. CDR1 LNHDA and CDR2 SQIVND come from the germline V gene (reference sequence). The CDR3 sequence: CASRRTGLTDTQYF. CDR3 bases: TGTGCCAGTAGACGGACAGGGCTTACAGATACGCAGTATTTT.

The CDR3 is CASSSLAGGPDEQFF. The CDR3 bases are TGTGCCAGCAGCTCGCTAGCGGGGGGGCCTGATGAGCAGTTCTTC. The chain couples TRBV2 to TRBJ2-1, with 12 positions matching TRBD2. The CDR3 loop spans 15 amino acids. V was pared by 6 bases and J by 8 bases, with 8 bases of the junction left unmatched. Germline lookup yields CDR1 SNHLY and CDR2 FYNNEI. Based on the CDR3 plus reference TRBV2 and TRBJ2-1, the full variable domain is EPEVTQTPSHQVTQMGQEVILRCVPISNHLYFYWYRQILGQKVEFLVSFYNNEISEKSEIFDDQFSVERPDGSNFTLKIRSTKLEDSAMYFCASSSLAGGPDEQFFGPGTRLTVL.

The genes are TRBV30 and TRBJ2-2, with a weak D call TRBD2 (5 bases). Germline V gene lookup returns CDR1 GTSNPN and CDR2 SVGIG (reference sequence). The CDR3 covers 16 residues. The V gene lost 0 bases and the J gene lost 1 base, with 12 bases spanning the gap. Here the CDR3 DNA reads TGTGCCTGGAGTGTCATTAGGACTTTGAACACCGGGGAGCTGTTTTTT. Amino acids: CAWSVIRTLNTGELFF.

The chain recombines TRBV3-1 (or the pseudogene TRBV3-2) with TRBJ2-4; 7 nucleotides align to TRBD2. V shed 2 bases and J 2 bases; nucleotides not matched to a gene: 6. This CDR3 comprises 16 residues. Germline CDR1 reads LGHDT; CDR2 reads YNNKEL (reference sequence). DNA for the CDR3: TGTGCCAGCAGCCAATGGGAGGGCCCCACCAAAAACATTCAGTACTTC. Translated: CASSQWEGPTKNIQYF.

The chain links TRBV7-6 to TRBJ2-1; D gene unclear. The CDR3 length is 13 residues. Germline assignment: CDR1 SGHVS and CDR2 FNYEAQ. V was clipped by 5 bases and J by 8 bases, with 13 bases between them. CDR3 nucleotides: TGTGCCAGCAGCCCCGTAATATCCGATGAGCAGTTCTTC. Amino acid sequence: CASSPVISDEQFF.

The V and J genes are TRBV4-1 and TRBJ1-6; D might be TRBD1 (5 bases). The germline CDR1 and CDR2 sequences are MGHRA and YSYEKL. The CDR3 is made up of 18 amino acids. V lost 1 base to trimming and J lost 1 base, with 14 bases between them. The CDR3: CASSQVPAGRSYNSPLHF. CDR3 DNA sequence: TGCGCCAGCAGCCAAGTCCCGGCAGGGAGGTCCTATAATTCACCCCTCCACTTT.

This clone has a single count. The V gene is TRBV7-9, the J gene TRBJ1-6; tentative D call: TRBD1 (6 bases). V was cut by 1 base and J by 5 bases, with 9 bases left in between. The length of the CDR3 is 15 residues. CDR1 SEHNR and CDR2 FQNEAQ come from the germline V gene (reference sequence). The CDR3 DNA reads TGTGCCAGCAGCTTAGAGGACAGAGATAATTCACCCCTCCACTTT. Residues: CASSLEDRDNSPLHF.

The chain carries TRBV18 and TRBJ2-2, with 7 bases aligning to TRBD1. Germline CDR1 is KGHSH and CDR2 is LQKENI. Losses at the gene ends were 3 bases for V and 3 bases for J; bases not matched to a gene: 4. The CDR3 runs to 15 residues. DNA of the CDR3: TGTGCCAGCTCACCCCGAACAGGGGACACCGGGGAGCTGTTTTTT. It is translated as CASSPRTGDTGELFF.

The chain recombines TRBV2 with TRBJ2-2; 7 nucleotides align to TRBD1. CDR3 length: 15 amino acids. The V gene's germline CDR1 is SNHLY and CDR2 FYNNEI. V lost 1 base to trimming and J lost 6 bases; unmatched junction nucleotides: 5. The CDR3 region is CASSEGDRASGELFF. The CDR3 region has the DNA TGTGCCAGCAGTGAAGGAGACAGGGCGTCCGGGGAGCTGTTTTTT. Full variable domain (missing parts from reference TRBV2 and TRBJ2-2): EPEVTQTPSHQVTQMGQEVILRCVPISNHLYFYWYRQILGQKVEFLVSFYNNEISEKSEIFDDQFSVERPDGSNFTLKIRSTKLEDSAMYFCASSEGDRASGELFFGEGSRLTVL.

The rearrangement uses TRBV18 and TRBJ1-2; D not resolved. This CDR3 has 18 amino acids. Germline CDR1 KGHSH, CDR2 LQKENI. Deletions cut 1 base from V and 2 bases from J, with 20 bases between. DNA for the CDR3: TGTGCCAGCTCACCACTAGCGGAGGGCAGCCATAGGAACTATGGCTACACCTTC. Protein: CASSPLAEGSHRNYGYTF. The complete variable domain, with remaining parts taken from reference TRBV18 and TRBJ1-2, reads NAGVMQNPRHLVRRRGQEARLRCSPMKGHSHVYWYRQLPEEGLKFMVYLQKENIIDESGMPKERFSAEFPKEGPSILRIQQVVRGDSAAYFCASSPLAEGSHRNYGYTFGSGTRLTVV.

The chain is built from TRBV5-1 and TRBJ2-5; 9 bases match TRBD1. The CDR3 is 15 amino acids. V lost 0 bases and J lost 1; bases outside the gene matches: 1. Looked up from germline, CDR1 is SGHRS and CDR2 is YFSETQ. CDR3 loop: CASSLVGQGQETQYF. The CDR3 nucleotides are TGCGCCAGCAGCTTGGTGGGACAGGGCCAAGAGACCCAGTACTTC.

The chain links TRBV12-3 or TRBV12-4 to TRBJ1-2; a weak D match, TRBD1 (5 bases). V was cut by 8 bases and J by 2 bases, with 12 bases left in between. The CDR3 contains 13 residues. Written as DNA, the CDR3 is TGTGCCAGCGGACCGACAGAGAACTATGGCTACACCTTC. It is translated as CASGPTENYGYTF.

The chain combines TRBV15 with TRBJ1-4; TRBD1 matches at 12 bases. Germline V lookup: CDR1 LNHNV, CDR2 YYDKDF (reference sequence). There are 15 residues in the CDR3. V trimming: 3 bases; J trimming: 7 bases; junction bases outside the gene matches: 3. CDR3 nucleotide sequence: TGTGCCACCAGCAGGCCGGGACAGGGGGCTGAAAAACTGTTTTTT. Its protein is CATSRPGQGAEKLFF.

The CDR3: CASSADRGRGTIYF. CDR3 nucleotides: TGTGCCAGCAGCGCGGACAGGGGAAGAGGTACCATATATTTT. The rearrangement links TRBV27 to TRBJ1-3; 9 bases are shared with TRBD1. The CDR3 is 14 residues long. The germline gives CDR1 MNHEY, CDR2 SMNVEV (reference sequence). Trimming removed 6 bases from V and 10 bases from J; junction bases left unmatched: 10.

Only one count was recorded for this clone. The chain combines TRBV14 with TRBJ2-7, with a weak D call TRBD2 (6 bases). The CDR3 extends over 14 amino acids. The germline V and J ends were trimmed by 2 bases and 7 bases, with 15 bases remaining between them. Looked up from germline, CDR1 is SGHDN and CDR2 is FVKESK. The CDR3 coding sequence is TGTGCCAGCAGCCAAACCCCGACTAGTTTTGAGCAGTACTTC. Encoded protein: CASSQTPTSFEQYF.